The 10 T cell receptor beta chains below all came from one sample that was sequenced in a study of T cell repertoires in aging, cancer and after chemotherapy. The template was genomic DNA from peripheral blood, not RNA. Rearranged V-D-J TRB sequences were amplified with a mixed TRB-A/B primer pool. TCRdb redid the calling of the multiplex PCR reads with MiXCR, one entry per CDR3 protein. The data show approximately 3,000 distinct CDR3 sequences, 27% seen once. The specimen was blood. These receptors all stem from a human donor with a solid tumor.

By share, this clonotype counts as medium-sized. This sequence joins TRBV30 and TRBJ1-6, with 7 bases aligning to TRBD1. The CDR3 has 13 residues. Germline loops: CDR1 GTSNPN, CDR2 SVGIG (reference sequence). J was trimmed by 7 bases and V by 8 bases; bases with no gene match: 8. CDR3 DNA: TGTGCCCAAGGGGGACAGCAAAATTCACCCCTCCACTTT. Amino acid sequence: CAQGGQQNSPLHF.

This clonotype has a handful of counts. The chain combines TRBV27 with TRBJ1-6, with a tentative D call TRBD1 (6 bases). Trimming took 7 bases from V and 6 from J, leaving 10 bases between them. The V gene's germline CDR1 is MNHEY and CDR2 SMNVEV (reference sequence). The length of the CDR3 is 13 residues. The CDR3 sequence: CASKTGFNSPLHF. The CDR3 DNA follows: TGTGCCAGCAAGACAGGTTTTAATTCACCCCTCCACTTT.

The chain links TRBV20-1 to TRBJ1-5; a weak D match, TRBD1 (6 bases). CDR3 length: 15 amino acids. Germline V gene data show CDR1 as DFQATT and CDR2 as SNEGSKA (reference sequence). Deletions cut 0 bases from V and 4 bases from J, with 13 bases between. The CDR3, as DNA: TGCAGTGCTAGAGAGACAGGCCCGCCAAATCAGCCCCAGCATTTT. This sequence encodes CSARETGPPNQPQHF.

This chain uses TRBV5-1 with TRBJ2-1, with 7 bases lining up with TRBD1. With V trimmed by 4 bases and J by 0 bases, 7 bases remained unmatched. CDR3 length equals 16 residues. CDR1 is SGHRS, CDR2 YFSETQ, per germline. The CDR3 loop reads CASSLSTGSSYNEQFF. As DNA, the CDR3 is TGCGCCAGCAGCCTGTCGACAGGGAGCTCCTACAATGAGCAGTTCTTC.

This clonotype came up a few times. J is TRBJ1-2 and V is TRBV19, with D maybe TRBD1 (6 bases). The CDR3 has 15 amino acids. V lost 7 bases and J lost 3, with 18 bases in between. Looked up from germline, CDR1 is LNHDA and CDR2 is SQIVND (reference sequence). CDR3 coding DNA: TGTGCCAGTAATGCCGGGACAAGAGATCACTATGGCTACACCTTC. Protein product: CASNAGTRDHYGYTF.

This clonotype was observed a few times. As DNA, the CDR3 is TGCAGTGCTGATGTAAGCGGGAGCTCCTACAATGAGCAGTTCTTC. Translated: CSADVSGSSYNEQFF. This chain links TRBV20-1 with TRBJ2-1; 8 bases map to TRBD2. The CDR3 is 15 residues long. The germline CDR1 and CDR2 sequences are DFQATT and SNEGSKA (reference sequence). J was trimmed by 0 bases and V by 5 bases; bases with no gene match: 6.

This clonotype was detected a few times. The chain uses TRBV6-4 and TRBJ2-3, with TRBD2 matching over 11 bases. V trimming: 6 bases; J trimming: 2 bases; junction bases outside the gene matches: 13. Per germline, CDR1 MRHNA and CDR2 SNTAGT. The CDR3 loop spans 18 amino acids. The CDR3 region is CASSRRGFSGRATDTQYF. The CDR3 DNA is TGTGCCAGCAGCCGGAGGGGGTTTAGCGGGAGGGCCACAGATACGCAGTATTTT.

V gene TRBV5-6 combines with J gene TRBJ2-7; the D is unclear. The germline V gene encodes CDR1 SGHDT and CDR2 YYEEEE. CDR3 size: 15 residues. V was trimmed by 1 base and J by 0 bases, leaving 11 bases between them. The CDR3 loop is CASSLWYSTSYEQYF. Written as DNA, the CDR3 is TGTGCCAGCAGCTTGTGGTACAGTACCTCCTACGAGCAGTACTTC.

This clonotype is labeled as medium-sized. V and J are TRBV5-6 and TRBJ2-7; 10 nucleotides match TRBD1. There are 15 residues in the CDR3. V shed 3 bases, J shed 5 bases, and the junction held 8 bases outside the gene matches. CDR1 and CDR2 (germline): SGHDT, YYEEEE. The CDR3 region has the DNA TGTGCCAGCAGCTACGGGACAGGGGTAAGTGACGAGCAGTACTTC. Translation gives CASSYGTGVSDEQYF.

This clonotype turned up a few times. This rearrangement joins TRBV11-2 to TRBJ2-7; tentative D call: TRBD1 (6 bases). The CDR3 consists of 15 residues. The V gene's germline CDR1 is SGHAT and CDR2 FQNNGV. Between the trimmed V and J ends, which lost 5 bases and 2 bases, there was a span of 16 bases. The chain's CDR3 is CASSPHEGVAYEQYF. CDR3 in DNA: TGTGCCAGCAGCCCACATGAGGGGGTTGCCTACGAGCAGTACTTC.